This entry lists 24 T cell receptor beta chains sequenced from one sample in a study of Graves' ophthalmopathy and Graves' hyperthyroidism. The authors amplified TCR beta CDR3 regions from RNA transcripts. HTBI primers served in a first-round RT-PCR, which a second-round multiplex PCR followed. TCRdb called the multiplex PCR reads again in MiXCR, with one record for every CDR3 protein. The sample lists 400,000 to 450,000 distinct CDR3 sequences, under 25% occurring once. Specimen: peripheral blood. These receptors were collected from a woman between 18 and 29 years old with stable Graves' hyperthyroidism.

Many counts were recorded for this clonotype. This chain connects TRBV12-5 to TRBJ1-3; no clear D. This CDR3 is 16 amino acids long. The ends were cut back, 7 bases at V and 3 bases at J, with 19 bases in the middle. Germline V gene sequence: CDR1 LGHNT, CDR2 FRNRAP. The CDR3 coding sequence is TGTGCTAGTGCCACCCGGCAGGCCCTCTTTGGAAACACCATATATTTT. It specifies CASATRQALFGNTIYF.

This clonotype came up many times. The rearrangement joins TRBV11-2 to TRBJ2-7; possibly TRBD1 for D (6 bases). The CDR3 consists of 14 residues. The V gene's germline CDR1 is SGHAT and CDR2 FQNNGV. V gave up 0 bases and J gave up 0 bases, with 6 bases separating them. The CDR3 sequence is CASSLETGSYEQYF. DNA of the CDR3: TGTGCCAGCAGCTTAGAGACAGGCTCCTACGAGCAGTACTTC. The full variable domain, with the rest looked up from reference TRBV11-2 and TRBJ2-7, is EAGVAQSPRYKIIEKRQSVAFWCNPISGHATLYWYQQILGQGPKLLIQFQNNGVVDDSQLPKDRFSAERLKGVDSTLKIQPAKLEDSAVYLCASSLETGSYEQYFGPGTRLTVT.

This clonotype was detected ten times or more. The gene calls are TRBV7-8 and TRBJ1-5, with a weak D call TRBD1 (6 bases). This CDR3 has 13 amino acids. Trimming left V 5 bases short and J 6 bases short, with 11 bases between. Germline V gives CDR1 SGHVS, CDR2 FQNEAQ. CDR3 sequence: CASSPRGTQPQHF. The DNA for the CDR3 is TGTGCCAGCAGCCCGAGGGGGACTCAGCCCCAGCATTTT.

This chain uses TRBV6-1 with TRBJ1-1; tentative D call: TRBD1 (6 bases). This CDR3 region has 13 residues. Between the trimmed V and J ends, which lost 3 bases and 7 bases, there was a span of 12 bases. The V gene's germline CDR1 is MNHNS and CDR2 SASEGT. CDR3: CASSEVWTDEAFF. The CDR3 DNA reads as TGTGCCAGCAGTGAGGTATGGACAGATGAAGCTTTCTTT.

This clonotype has a count of ten or more. This sequence joins TRBV12-5 and TRBJ2-7; unclear D gene. The CDR3 is 13 amino acids. The germline CDR1 and CDR2 sequences are LGHNT and FRNRAP. The V end lost 7 bases, the J end lost 5 bases, and 15 bases lay between the germline ends. The DNA of the CDR3 is TGTGCTAGTGTCCTCCTCCCAGAACACGAGCAGTACTTC. Amino acid sequence: CASVLLPEHEQYF.

The chain links TRBV4-1 to TRBJ2-7; D is uncertain. V was cut by 3 bases and J by 5 bases, with 20 bases left in between. This CDR3 has 16 residues. Germline assignment: CDR1 MGHRA and CDR2 YSYEKL. CDR3 protein: CASSQTRTPTLHEQYF. CDR3 nucleotides: TGCGCCAGCAGCCAGACTCGGACGCCAACCCTCCACGAGCAGTACTTC.

This clonotype was counted many times. This chain connects TRBV28 to TRBJ1-6; D uncertain. Deletions cut 8 bases from V and 8 bases from J, with 4 bases between. The CDR3 loop spans 10 amino acids. The germline gives CDR1 MDHEN, CDR2 SYDVKM. The CDR3 sequence is CASGYSPLHF. The CDR3 region has the DNA TGTGCCAGCGGCTATTCACCCCTCCACTTT.

The chain recombines TRBV7-9 with TRBJ2-2, with TRBD1 matching over 7 bases. This CDR3 is 15 amino acids long. Germline CDR1 is SEHNR and CDR2 is FQNEAQ (reference sequence). V was clipped by 1 base and J by 5 bases; unmatched bases: 4. CDR3 bases: TGTGCCAGCAGCTTAGGATACAGGGGAACCGGGGAGCTGTTTTTT. This translates into CASSLGYRGTGELFF.

The rearrangement joins TRBV6-1 to TRBJ2-2; D unclear. Trimming pared 10 bases from V and 5 bases from J, leaving 8 bases between. CDR3 size: 11 residues. In germline, CDR1 is MNHNS, CDR2 SASEGT. CDR3 residues: CATDRTGELFF. The DNA of the CDR3 is TGTGCCACCGATAGGACCGGGGAGCTGTTTTTT.

The sample holds many counts of this clonotype. V gene TRBV6-2 or TRBV6-3 combines with J gene TRBJ1-5; D possibly corresponds to TRBD1 (6 bases). Germline assignment: CDR1 MNHEY and CDR2 SVGEGT. The CDR3 covers 17 residues. V lost 6 bases to trimming and J lost 0 bases, with 18 bases between them. This CDR3 is CASRGTQGLYSNQPQHF. The DNA for the CDR3 is TGTGCCAGCAGGGGGACACAGGGACTATATAGCAATCAGCCCCAGCATTTT.

The genes are TRBV28 and TRBJ2-5, with 12 nucleotides matching TRBD1. V gave up 5 bases and J gave up 5 bases; unmatched junction bases: 3. The germline V gene encodes CDR1 MDHEN and CDR2 SYDVKM. CDR3 size: 14 residues. In DNA form, the CDR3 reads TGTGCCAGCAGTGGGACAGGGGGCTTCGAGACCCAGTACTTC. Its translation: CASSGTGGFETQYF.

In its sample, this clonotype was seen many times. This chain connects TRBV5-6 to TRBJ1-2; D is unresolved. Germline CDR1 SGHDT, CDR2 YYEEEE. V lost 0 bases, J lost 5 bases, and 8 bases lay in between. This CDR3 spans 13 amino acids. This CDR3 is CASSLDRGYGYTF. CDR3 DNA sequence: TGTGCCAGCAGCTTGGACAGAGGGTATGGCTACACCTTC.

About this clonotype itself: A much larger clone is a single base away; this may be a read error. The V call is TRBV11-2, the J call TRBJ2-2; weak D call: TRBD2 (5 bases). The germline V gene encodes CDR1 SGHAT and CDR2 FQNNGV. CDR3 length equals 13 residues. The CDR3 sequence: CASSLYDTGELLF. CDR3 sequence (DNA): TGTGCCAGCAGCTTATACGACACCGGGGAGCTGTTGTTT.

There are many counts of this clonotype. V and J are TRBV3-1 and TRBJ2-2; D is undetermined. Germline V gene lookup returns CDR1 LGHDT and CDR2 YNNKEL (reference sequence). V was shortened by 1 base and J by 7 bases, with 7 bases between the two germline ends. CDR3 length: 13 residues. The CDR3 loop is CASSQVSGGELFF. The CDR3 nucleotides read TGTGCCAGCAGCCAAGTTTCGGGCGGGGAGCTGTTTTTT.

V usage is TRBV6-1 and J usage is TRBJ1-1; D is undetermined. CDR3 length: 13 residues. Germline CDR1 MNHNS, CDR2 SASEGT. Trimming took off 7 bases at V and 1 base at J, with 10 bases between the two ends. CDR3: CASIPRGNTEAFF. DNA of the CDR3: TGTGCCAGCATCCCTAGAGGGAACACTGAAGCTTTCTTT.

The chain couples TRBV12-5 to TRBJ2-7; perhaps TRBD2 as D (5 bases). V lost 2 bases to trimming and J lost 3 bases, with 14 bases between them. CDR3 length equals 15 residues. Germline V gives CDR1 LGHNT, CDR2 FRNRAP. CDR3 sequence (DNA): TGTGCTAGTGGTTTGATCGGACTGTCGGGCTACGAGCAGTACTTC. This gives the protein CASGLIGLSGYEQYF.

The V call is TRBV6-1, the J call TRBJ2-5, with 10 bases aligning to TRBD2. Germline loops: CDR1 MNHNS, CDR2 SASEGT. V shed 7 bases and J 4 bases; nucleotides not matched to a gene: 6. There are 14 residues in the CDR3. The CDR3, as DNA: TGTGCCAGCAACGTAGTAGCGGGAGGAGAGACCCAGTACTTC. It translates to CASNVVAGGETQYF.

On this clonotype itself: A single base separates this from a much larger clone, so it may be a read error. The V gene is TRBV6-1, the J gene TRBJ2-7; possible D gene TRBD2, 5 bases. Germline V gene sequence: CDR1 MNHNS, CDR2 SASEGT. The V gene lost 6 bases and the J gene lost 3 bases, with 18 bases spanning the gap. The length of the CDR3 is 15 residues. The CDR3 DNA follows: TGTGCCAGCAGGAATCTAGTGGGAGATGACTACGAGCAGTACTTC. This gives the protein CASRNLVGDDYEQYF.

This clonotype occurred many times. The chain employs TRBV4-2 and TRBJ2-7; TRBD2 aligns across 7 bases. V lost 0 bases, J lost 4 bases, and 6 bases stayed unmatched. This CDR3 region has 15 residues. Germline CDR1 and CDR2: LGHNA and YNFKEQ. In nucleotides, the CDR3 is TGTGCCAGCAGCCAAGATTCTAGCGGAGCATACGAGCAGTACTTC. Protein sequence: CASSQDSSGAYEQYF.

The chain recombines TRBV6-1 with TRBJ2-2; 14 bases fit TRBD2. The CDR3 length is 16 residues. V was clipped by 7 bases and J by 6 bases; unmatched bases: 7. Germline assignment: CDR1 MNHNS and CDR2 SASEGT. In nucleotides, the CDR3 is TGTGCCAGCATTCCCCGGGGACTAGCGGGAGCCGGGGAGCTGTTTTTT. This encodes CASIPRGLAGAGELFF.

This clonotype appeared many times. The chain uses TRBV12-3 or TRBV12-4 and TRBJ2-2, with 8 bases that match TRBD2. Trimming cost V 2 bases and J 4 bases; bases outside gene matches: 6. The CDR3 runs 16 residues. CDR3 region: CASSLSRGAATGELFF. CDR3 coding DNA: TGTGCCAGCAGTTTATCGCGGGGGGCGGCCACCGGGGAGCTGTTTTTT.

The table lists this clonotype with many counts. The chain employs TRBV7-2 and TRBJ2-7, with a weak D call TRBD2 (6 bases). V lost 1 base and J 0 bases, leaving 10 bases between the germline ends. The length of the CDR3 is 15 residues. The germline V gene encodes CDR1 SGHTA and CDR2 FQGNSA. CDR3 in amino acids: CASSLGASVSYEQYF. As DNA, the CDR3 is TGTGCCAGCAGCTTAGGCGCTAGCGTCTCCTACGAGCAGTACTTC.

This clonotype was detected ten times or more. The rearrangement links TRBV20-1 to TRBJ2-7; D may be TRBD1 (6 bases). This CDR3 comprises 13 residues. The germline CDR1 and CDR2 sequences are DFQATT and SNEGSKA (reference sequence). The V gene lost 5 bases and the J gene lost 3 bases, with 14 bases spanning the gap. This chain's CDR3 is CSASGTSVYEQYF. The CDR3 DNA reads TGCAGTGCTTCCGGGACAAGCGTCTACGAGCAGTACTTC.

V and J are TRBV6-5 and TRBJ2-2; TRBD1 might be the D (6 bases). Germline loops: CDR1 MNHEY, CDR2 SVGAGI. V lost 0 bases, J lost 2 bases, and 13 bases lay in between. CDR3 length: 17 residues. The CDR3 nucleotides read TGTGCCAGCAGTTACTCGTTAAGGGGGTTAAACACCGGGGAGCTGTTTTTT. Translating gives CASSYSLRGLNTGELFF.